This TCR beta chain was documented in a study of T cells in Graves' hyperthyroidism and ophthalmopathy. General observations from the study: The model identified upcoming ophthalmopathy a median about 7.1 months ahead of onset. Researchers report that a 13 V-J model separated ophthalmopathy from stable hyperthyroidism.

Lactation, pregnancy, other autoimmune disease or uncontrolled infection excluded patients. This clonotype was picked up a small number of times. Its antigen is not identified. Amplification of TCR beta CDR3 regions used RNA as the template. Primed by the HTBI set, a first-round RT-PCR was run on the TCR CDR3. TCRdb itself ran the multiplex PCR reads through MiXCR, one entry per CDR3 protein. The sample lists about 640,000 distinct CDR3 sequences; roughly 45% were seen once. Germline-derived CDR1 and CDR2 are LNHDA and SQIVND (reference sequence). V was pared by 9 bases and J by 3 bases, with 5 bases of the junction left unmatched. The CDR3 covers 13 residues.

This clonotype was obtained from an adult man with Graves' disease, either hyperthyroidism or ophthalmopathy (not recorded which). V is TRBV19 and J is TRBJ2-7; TRBD2 matches 10 bases. Sequencing was performed on peripheral blood or thyroid tissue (not recorded which). The CDR3 DNA sequence: TGTGCCAGCGTCCTAGCGGGAGACTACGAGCAGTACTTC. Protein sequence: CASVLAGDYEQYF.